The 31 T cell receptor beta chains given below trace back to one sample, sequenced in a study of glioma-infiltrating T cells after dendritic cell vaccination (dated by TCRdb to 2016 to 2017). Library generation was performed with the immunoSEQ multiplex PCR assay. TCRdb stores this immuneACCESS table with in-frame sequences only. Part of the clones is absent; in the studies checked, under half of the shortfall reflects unresolved V genes, and no reason is known for the rest. The sample table contains around 83,000 clones; only one count was recorded for 85% of them. In total, the top ten clones hold 8.5% of the sample. According to the study, the label for this sample's time point signals: after dendritic cell vaccination, including at tumor progression/relapse. The input for sequencing was blood, taken after dendritic cell vaccination. Source of these receptors: a human donor with glioblastoma.

This chain connects TRBV18 to TRBJ1-1, with 7 nucleotides matching TRBD1. The CDR3 extends over 14 amino acids. Germline CDR1 reads KGHSH; CDR2 reads LQKENI. Unmatched junction bases numbered 2, after V lost 3 bases and J lost 1 base. The CDR3 coding sequence is TGTGCCAGCTCACCTCGACAGGGGAACACTGAAGCTTTCTTT. Protein: CASSPRQGNTEAFF.

Only a few counts were recorded for this clone. The CDR3 bases are TGTGCCAGTAGTCGGGGGGGACAGGGGAACACTGAAGCTTTCTTT. Residues: CASSRGGQGNTEAFF. V gene TRBV19 combines with J gene TRBJ1-1, with 9 bases that match TRBD1. This CDR3 contains 15 residues. Trimming took 5 bases from V and 1 from J; bases not matched to a gene: 5. The germline V gene has CDR1 LNHDA and CDR2 SQIVND (reference sequence).

CDR3 region: CASSLWGTSFYNEQFF. In nucleotides, the CDR3 is TGTGCCAGCAGTTTATGGGGGACTAGCTTCTACAATGAGCAGTTCTTC. This chain connects TRBV27 to TRBJ2-1; the match to TRBD2 covers 9 bases. V lost 1 base and J lost 3; bases outside the gene matches: 4. Germline V gene sequence: CDR1 MNHEY, CDR2 SMNVEV (reference sequence). This CDR3 is built from 16 residues.

This clone was detected once. The genes are TRBV11-3 and TRBJ1-2; weak D call: TRBD1 (6 bases). The germline V and J ends were trimmed by 1 base and 12 bases, with 12 bases remaining between them. Germline CDR1 is SGHNT and CDR2 is YENEEA. This CDR3 has 12 residues. CDR3 protein: CASSLGEPGDTF. In DNA, the CDR3 is TGTGCCAGCAGCTTAGGGGAGCCAGGGGACACCTTC.

The rearrangement links TRBV5-1 to TRBJ2-2; TRBD1 aligns across 9 bases. Germline loops: CDR1 SGHRS, CDR2 YFSETQ. V shed 3 bases, J shed 6 bases, and the junction held 3 bases outside the gene matches. This CDR3 contains 14 residues. CDR3 sequence (DNA): TGCGCCAGCAGCTCAGGGACAGGGTCCGGGGAGCTGTTTTTT. Translated, it gives CASSSGTGSGELFF.

This clone appeared a few times. The chain combines TRBV9 with TRBJ1-6; TRBD1 matches at 9 bases. The germline CDR1 and CDR2 sequences are SGDLS and YYNGEE. This CDR3 has 19 residues. The ends lost 0 bases at V and 0 bases at J; junction bases unmatched: 7. The CDR3 protein is CASSVDTGGLGSYNSPLHF. The CDR3 nucleotides are TGTGCCAGCAGCGTAGACACAGGGGGCCTGGGCTCCTATAATTCACCCCTCCACTTT.

This CDR3 is CASSFPGKRYGYTF. DNA for the CDR3: TGTGCCAGCAGTTTCCCAGGGAAGCGCTATGGCTACACCTTC. The chain is built from TRBV28 and TRBJ1-2, with D tentatively TRBD1 (5 bases). From germline, CDR1 is MDHEN and CDR2 SYDVKM. Trimming removed 3 bases at V and 4 bases at J, with 12 bases between. This CDR3 region has 14 residues.

J is TRBJ2-3 and V is TRBV19, with D possibly TRBD1 on 6 matching bases. Germline V gives CDR1 LNHDA, CDR2 SQIVND (reference sequence). The length of the CDR3 is 17 residues. Deletions cut 3 bases from V and 1 base from J, with 17 bases between. The CDR3 reads CASSMFSGVMRTDTQYF. CDR3 in DNA: TGTGCCAGTAGTATGTTCTCAGGGGTCATGCGCACAGATACGCAGTATTTT.

This chain uses TRBV27 with TRBJ2-7; TRBD2 matches 8 bases. The germline gives CDR1 MNHEY, CDR2 SMNVEV (reference sequence). Losses at the gene ends were 5 bases for V and 2 bases for J; bases not matched to a gene: 8. This CDR3 comprises 15 residues. This CDR3 reads CASSPYPGGPYEQYF. DNA of the CDR3: TGTGCCAGCAGTCCCTACCCGGGAGGGCCCTACGAGCAGTACTTC.

The chain employs TRBV19 and TRBJ2-7; tentatively, D is TRBD1 (5 bases). CDR1 and CDR2 (germline): LNHDA, SQIVND (reference sequence). The V and J ends lost 2 bases and 3 bases respectively, with 11 bases between them. The CDR3 runs to 14 residues. CDR3 nucleotide sequence: TGTGCCAGTAGTATAACAGGAGCCCTCTACGAGCAGTACTTC. Translating it yields CASSITGALYEQYF.

This chain links TRBV4-3 with TRBJ2-2, with 11 bases that match TRBD2. Unmatched junction bases numbered 3, after V lost 0 bases and J lost 6 bases. Germline values: CDR1 LGHNA, CDR2 YSLEER. There are 16 residues in the CDR3. The CDR3 loop reads CASSQDRGLAAGELFF. In DNA, the CDR3 is TGCGCCAGCAGCCAAGATAGGGGACTAGCGGCCGGGGAGCTGTTTTTT.

This rearrangement joins TRBV19 to TRBJ1-5; no definite D call. CDR3 length: 14 residues. Trimming cost V 4 bases and J 0 bases, with 7 bases left between them. Germline CDR1 and CDR2: LNHDA and SQIVND (reference sequence). For the CDR3, the DNA is TGTGCCAGTAGTAGAGGGTATAGCAATCAGCCCCAGCATTTT. Translated, it gives CASSRGYSNQPQHF.

V is TRBV25-1 and J is TRBJ2-1, with TRBD1 matching over 7 bases. Per germline, CDR1 MGHDK and CDR2 SYGVNS. This CDR3 contains 14 residues. V was pared by 5 bases and J by 6 bases, with 7 bases of the junction left unmatched. The CDR3 loop is CASSFTGASNEQFF. DNA for the CDR3: TGTGCCAGCAGTTTTACAGGGGCTTCCAATGAGCAGTTCTTC.

This chain connects TRBV7-2 to TRBJ2-5; TRBD2 might be the D (5 bases). The length of the CDR3 is 15 residues. CDR1 is SGHTA, CDR2 FQGNSA, per germline. The germline V and J ends were trimmed by 5 bases and 6 bases, with 19 bases remaining between them. CDR3 sequence: CASSPSPGVGKTQYF. The CDR3 DNA is TGTGCCAGCAGCCCGAGCCCCGGGGTTGGAAAGACCCAGTACTTC.

The V gene is TRBV28, the J gene TRBJ1-2, with 7 bases matching TRBD1. The CDR3 has 13 amino acids. Trimming at V came to 5 bases and at J to 9 bases, leaving 9 bases not matched to a gene. From germline, CDR1 is MDHEN and CDR2 SYDVKM. For the CDR3, the DNA is TGTGCCAGCAGTCTGGCGACAGGGAGTCGCTACACCTTC. Protein: CASSLATGSRYTF.

The CDR3 loop is CASSGYGTGVFYEQFF. The CDR3 bases are TGTGCCAGCAGCGGCTACGGGACAGGGGTATTTTATGAGCAGTTCTTC. The chain combines TRBV9 with TRBJ2-1; 10 bases are a match to TRBD1. Germline CDR1 and CDR2: SGDLS and YYNGEE. This CDR3 has 16 amino acids. V lost 3 bases, J lost 8 bases, and 11 bases stayed unmatched.

The rearrangement uses TRBV7-4 and TRBJ1-6; weak D call: TRBD1 (6 bases). Per germline, CDR1 SGHVT and CDR2 SQSDAQ. The CDR3 extends over 19 amino acids. V shed 5 bases and J shed 8 bases, with 28 bases lying between them. The CDR3 DNA reads TGTGCCAGCAGCCAGCCTAGACGGCGGACAGTTTGCGCCGATTCACCCCTCCACTTT. Protein product: CASSQPRRRTVCADSPLHF. Together with reference TRBV7-4 and TRBJ1-6, the CDR3 gives the full variable domain: GAGVSQSPRYKVAKRGRDVALRCDSISGHVTLYWYRQTLGQGSEVLTYSQSDAQRDKSGRPSGRFSAERPERSVSTLKIQRTEQGDSAVYLCASSQPRRRTVCADSPLHFGNGTRLTVT.

The chain recombines TRBV12-2 with TRBJ1-1; the table calls TRBD1, which could not be checked here. TRBV12-2 is reported as a pseudogene. The length of the CDR3 is 17 residues. The CDR3 DNA reads as TGTGCAAGTCGCTTAGCGGGAGACAGGGCAAGGAACACTGAAGCTTTCTTT. It specifies CASRLAGDRARNTEAFF.

This rearrangement joins TRBV5-1 to TRBJ2-1, with D possibly TRBD1 on 6 matching bases. This CDR3 contains 15 residues. Germline V CDR1 and CDR2: SGHRS, YFSETQ. V lost 4 bases, J lost 5 bases, and 16 bases lay in between. The CDR3 DNA reads as TGCGCCAGCAGCGACCTTCGGGACACTAACAATGAGCAGTTCTTC. Amino acid sequence: CASSDLRDTNNEQFF.

CDR3 bases: TGTGCCAGCAGTGCGGCGGACAGGGTGAGCGCAGATACGCAGTATTTT. This gives the protein CASSAADRVSADTQYF. V is TRBV6-1 and J is TRBJ2-3, with 8 bases matching TRBD1. J lost 4 bases, V lost 4 bases, and 10 bases had no gene match. CDR1 is MNHNS and CDR2 is SASEGT in the germline V gene. The CDR3 loop spans 16 amino acids.

CDR3 DNA sequence: TGTGCCAGCACCCTGAAGACGGGCACTGAAGCTTTCTTT. As protein: CASTLKTGTEAFF. The chain has TRBV25-1 and TRBJ1-1; D is unclear. This CDR3 region has 13 residues. The germline gives CDR1 MGHDK, CDR2 SYGVNS. The V gene lost 7 bases and the J gene lost 4 bases, with 13 bases spanning the gap.

This chain connects TRBV27 to TRBJ2-6; tentative D call: TRBD1 (5 bases). Germline loops: CDR1 MNHEY, CDR2 SMNVEV (reference sequence). The germline V and J ends were trimmed by 2 bases and 0 bases, with 11 bases remaining between them. CDR3 size: 17 residues. The CDR3 nucleotides are TGTGCCAGCAGTTTAGCAGGGCATAGCTCTGGGGCCAACGTCCTGACTTTC. This gives the protein CASSLAGHSSGANVLTF.

The chain couples TRBV5-4 to TRBJ2-1; perhaps TRBD2 as D (6 bases). The CDR3 totals 16 residues. Per the germline V gene, CDR1 is SGHNT and CDR2 is YYREEE (reference sequence). Trimming took 2 bases from V and 2 from J, leaving 14 bases between them. The CDR3 region has the DNA TGTGCCAGCAGCTTTGGCGGGACCGGCCCCTACAATGAGCAGTTCTTC. Amino acid sequence: CASSFGGTGPYNEQFF.

The V and J genes are TRBV28 and TRBJ2-2; D is uncertain. V lost 7 bases and J 2 bases, leaving 11 bases between the germline ends. Germline-derived CDR1 and CDR2 are MDHEN and SYDVKM. The CDR3 extends over 14 amino acids. The CDR3, as DNA: TGTGCCAGCAAGCGTGATGGAAACACCGGGGAGCTGTTTTTT. Translating gives CASKRDGNTGELFF.

The genes are TRBV6-5 and TRBJ1-5; D possibly corresponds to TRBD1 (6 bases). The CDR3 covers 14 residues. Germline V CDR1 and CDR2: MNHEY, SVGAGI. Trimming cost V 4 bases and J 5 bases, with 12 bases left between them. The CDR3 loop is CASSSQGSHQPQHF. The DNA of the CDR3 is TGTGCCAGCAGTTCACAGGGATCCCATCAGCCCCAGCATTTT.

V usage is TRBV11-2 and J usage is TRBJ2-1, with 11 bases fitting TRBD2. This CDR3 is built from 16 residues. CDR1 is SGHAT and CDR2 is FQNNGV in the germline V gene. J gave up 2 bases and V 5 bases, and 5 bases lay outside the gene matches. In nucleotides, the CDR3 is TGTGCCAGCAGCCCCCGGACTAGCGGGCCCTACAATGAGCAGTTCTTC. Its translation is CASSPRTSGPYNEQFF. Combining the CDR3 with reference TRBV11-2 and TRBJ2-1 gives the whole variable domain EAGVAQSPRYKIIEKRQSVAFWCNPISGHATLYWYQQILGQGPKLLIQFQNNGVVDDSQLPKDRFSAERLKGVDSTLKIQPAKLEDSAVYLCASSPRTSGPYNEQFFGPGTRLTVL.

This clone was observed once. CDR3 residues: CATSTTGTNTEAFF. The CDR3 DNA reads TGTGCCACCAGCACTACAGGTACGAACACTGAAGCTTTCTTT. The chain employs TRBV15 and TRBJ1-1; possibly TRBD1 for D (5 bases). Deletions cut 4 bases from V and 1 base from J, with 10 bases between. Per germline, CDR1 LNHNV and CDR2 YYDKDF (reference sequence). CDR3 length: 14 amino acids.

The J gene is TRBJ2-2, the V gene TRBV6-1; 11 nucleotides align to TRBD1. The CDR3 contains 14 residues. Germline assignment: CDR1 MNHNS and CDR2 SASEGT. Trimming cost V 4 bases and J 12 bases; bases outside gene matches: 7. The CDR3 coding sequence is TGTGCCAGCAGTGCCTCGGGGACAGGGGGGAAGCTGTTTTTT. Translation gives CASSASGTGGKLFF.

The chain links TRBV19 to TRBJ1-2; D not resolved. The CDR3 consists of 11 residues. Germline assignment: CDR1 LNHDA and CDR2 SQIVND (reference sequence). The V gene lost 9 bases and the J gene lost 1 base, with 6 bases spanning the gap. The CDR3 coding sequence is TGTGCCAGCGGGGATAACTATGGCTACACCTTC. Residues: CASGDNYGYTF.

The chain recombines TRBV16 with TRBJ2-1, with TRBD2 matching over 8 bases. Germline CDR1 is KGHSY and CDR2 is FQNENV. This CDR3 is built from 17 residues. With 4 bases clipped from V and 7 bases from J, the junction kept 15 bases outside the gene matches. DNA for the CDR3: TGTGCCAGCAGCCTCCGGACAGCGGGGGATTTTGGGAATGAGCAGTTCTTC. Translated, it gives CASSLRTAGDFGNEQFF.

The J gene is TRBJ2-2, the V gene TRBV18, with TRBD1 matching 7 bases. CDR3 length: 17 amino acids. CDR1 is KGHSH and CDR2 is LQKENI in the germline V gene. V lost 3 bases, J lost 2 bases, and 9 bases stayed unmatched. The CDR3 loop is CASSPKTGTVNTGELFF. The CDR3 DNA reads as TGTGCCAGCTCACCTAAGACCGGGACAGTTAACACCGGGGAGCTGTTTTTT.